Here is one T cell receptor (beta chain) with its context. The data were taken from a study of cytomegalovirus exposure and HLA in healthy donors. At the level of the study: A prior analysis found about 110 million unique TCR beta sequences from about 179 million T cells.

Use of 60 Vbeta and 13 Jbeta primers characterized the PCR. Method: immunoSEQ multiplex PCR; TCRdb's copy keeps in-frame clones and lacks some. In the table there are around 200,000 clones, about 80% of which are singletons. CDR3 size: 14 residues. The V end was cut by 5 bases, the J end by 4 bases, with 11 bases between. The germline gives CDR1 MNHNS, CDR2 SASEGT. The sequence was obtained from a woman in her 40s in good health and CMV-seronegative. V is TRBV6-1 and J is TRBJ2-2; a weak D match, TRBD2 (5 bases). Source material: PBMCs. This CDR3 reads CASSHAGGTGELFF. CDR3 bases: TGTGCCAGCAGTCACGCTGGAGGCACCGGGGAGCTGTTTTTT.